This entry lists 14 T cell receptor beta chains sequenced from one sample in a study of response to subunit inactivated influenza vaccine. TCRdb reprocessed the RT-PCR reads with MiXCR, giving one entry per CDR3 protein. The sample has around 480,000 distinct CDR3 sequences, approximately 11% seen once. The input for sequencing was PBMCs from blood, taken 35 to 45 days after vaccination. The receptors stem from a man aged 45-65 years who received an inactivated influenza vaccine.

This clonotype was found many times. The J gene is TRBJ2-1, the V gene TRBV29-1; D gene unclear. Germline loops: CDR1 SQVTM, CDR2 ANQGSEA. V was clipped by 4 bases and J by 4 bases, with 5 bases between them. The length of the CDR3 is 11 residues. CDR3 residues: CSVGRYNEQFF. CDR3 in DNA: TGCAGCGTTGGAAGGTACAATGAGCAGTTCTTC.

This chain links TRBV12-3 or TRBV12-4 with TRBJ2-1, with D tentatively TRBD2 (6 bases). This CDR3 region has 17 residues. V was pared by 5 bases and J by 1 base, with 18 bases between. The DNA of the CDR3 is TGTGCCAGCAGTCCCCGTCGTGGGCTAGCGTCCTACAATGAGCAGTTCTTC. Its protein is CASSPRRGLASYNEQFF.

J is TRBJ2-7 and V is TRBV18, with 9 bases that match TRBD1. Germline V gene data show CDR1 as KGHSH and CDR2 as LQKENI. CDR3 length: 15 amino acids. Trimming removed 1 base from V and 5 bases from J; junction bases left unmatched: 6. CDR3 in amino acids: CASSPRLRTGDEQYF. The CDR3 nucleotides are TGTGCCAGCTCACCACGATTGCGGACAGGGGACGAGCAGTACTTC.

V gene TRBV28 combines with J gene TRBJ1-5; D ambiguous. The V gene's germline CDR1 is MDHEN and CDR2 SYDVKM. V lost 1 base and J lost 4, with 11 bases in between. The CDR3 extends over 15 amino acids. The CDR3 sequence: CASSLLTGRNQPQHF. CDR3 nucleotide sequence: TGTGCCAGCAGTTTATTAACGGGGAGGAATCAGCCCCAGCATTTT.

This chain links TRBV6-5 with TRBJ1-6; TRBD1 matches at 7 bases. The CDR3 is 14 amino acids. Per germline, CDR1 MNHEY and CDR2 SVGAGI. Trimming at V came to 5 bases and at J to 7 bases, leaving 5 bases not matched to a gene. The CDR3 DNA is TGTGCCAGCAGTACTCGACAGGGAAATTCACCCCTCCACTTT. Translated: CASSTRQGNSPLHF.

This chain uses TRBV20-1 with TRBJ2-1; D may be TRBD1 or TRBD2 (6 bases each). This CDR3 region has 15 residues. The ends were cut back, 0 bases at V and 12 bases at J, with 21 bases in the middle. From germline, CDR1 is DFQATT and CDR2 SNEGSKA (reference sequence). The CDR3 loop is CSARDGSGGGTRQFF. DNA for the CDR3: TGCAGTGCTAGAGATGGTAGCGGAGGGGGAACCAGGCAGTTCTTC.

The chain employs TRBV2 and TRBJ1-2; D call uncertain. This CDR3 is 12 amino acids long. The ends were cut back, 7 bases at V and 2 bases at J, with 8 bases in the middle. Germline CDR1 SNHLY, CDR2 FYNNEI. CDR3 sequence (DNA): TGTGCCAGCAAGGCGGAGAACTATGGCTACACCTTC. Protein product: CASKAENYGYTF.

This clonotype was found a few times. The rearrangement links TRBV28 to TRBJ2-7; D may be TRBD1 or TRBD2 (5 bases each). The ends were cut back, 5 bases at V and 3 bases at J, with 17 bases in the middle. The V gene's germline CDR1 is MDHEN and CDR2 SYDVKM. This CDR3 contains 15 residues. The CDR3 region has the DNA TGTGCCAGCAGTATATATGGGACGTCGATCTACGAGCAGTACTTC. Translating it yields CASSIYGTSIYEQYF.

This rearrangement joins TRBV28 to TRBJ1-2, with 10 bases matching TRBD1. This CDR3 has 15 amino acids. Germline loops: CDR1 MDHEN, CDR2 SYDVKM. The V gene end was trimmed by 7 bases and the J gene end by 6 bases; junction bases not matched to a gene: 11. CDR3 sequence reads: CASILRTGGGNGYTF. CDR3 DNA sequence: TGTGCCAGCATCCTTCGGACAGGGGGAGGGAATGGCTACACCTTC.

This rearrangement joins TRBV12-3 or TRBV12-4 to TRBJ2-1, with D possibly TRBD2 on 6 matching bases. Trimming left V 8 bases short and J 7 bases short, with 15 bases between. The CDR3 contains 13 residues. The CDR3 coding sequence is TGTGCCAGCTCTACGGGGGTTGGGAATGAGCAGTTCTTC. Translated: CASSTGVGNEQFF.

This clonotype was seen a few times. The V call is TRBV25-1, the J call TRBJ2-1; D might be TRBD2 (6 bases). V lost 4 bases and J 0 bases, leaving 19 bases between the germline ends. Germline loops: CDR1 MGHDK, CDR2 SYGVNS. The length of the CDR3 is 18 residues. CDR3 nucleotides: TGTGCCAGCAGTGGAGGCGGGACCCCAACCCGCTCCTACAATGAGCAGTTCTTC. It encodes CASSGGGTPTRSYNEQFF.

This clonotype was found a few times. This chain uses TRBV20-1 with TRBJ2-3; possibly TRBD2 for D (5 bases). V was shortened by 3 bases and J by 4 bases, with 14 bases between the two germline ends. The CDR3 sequence is 14 residues long. Germline V gene sequence: CDR1 DFQATT, CDR2 SNEGSKA (reference sequence). CDR3 nucleotides: TGCAGTGCTAGCCGACAAGGGAGCGCAGATACGCAGTATTTT. Translating it yields CSASRQGSADTQYF.

The rearrangement joins TRBV13 to TRBJ2-1; no definite D call. Per germline, CDR1 PRHDT and CDR2 FYEKMQ (reference sequence). V gave up 2 bases and J gave up 3 bases, with 17 bases separating them. This CDR3 is built from 17 residues. The CDR3 DNA reads TGTGCCAGCAGCTTAAGGCCCCCGGTATTAAGCTACAATGAGCAGTTCTTC. Translated, it gives CASSLRPPVLSYNEQFF. The full variable domain, its missing parts supplied by reference TRBV13 and TRBJ2-1, is AAGVIQSPRHLIKEKRETATLKCYPIPRHDTVYWYQQGPGQDPQFLISFYEKMQSDKGSIPDRFSAQQFSDYHSELNMSSLELGDSALYFCASSLRPPVLSYNEQFFGPGTRLTVL.

In this sample, this clonotype turned up many times. The chain uses TRBV12-3 or TRBV12-4 and TRBJ1-2; no firm D call. The CDR3 consists of 13 residues. Trimming took 10 bases from V and 1 from J, leaving 13 bases between them. CDR3 coding DNA: TGTGCCATCCTGACCCGGGTTAACTATGGCTACACCTTC. Translated, it gives CAILTRVNYGYTF.